This is a list of T cell receptor beta chains from one sample in a study of PD-L1 blockade in urothelial cancer. The protocol was immunoSEQ multiplex PCR, while the TCRdb copy is restricted to in-frame clones and leaves out a portion. Found here are around 40,000 clones, roughly 90% of them singletons; the top ten hold roughly 12%. This specimen consisted of PBMCs, obtained around atezolizumab (anti-PD-L1) treatment. All receptors come from a woman in her sixties with urothelial cancer. Each CDR3 is given with its conserved first and last residue. A D gene is named only where the DNA matches it firmly.

d_gene,v_gene,CDR3aa
TRBD1,TRBV29-1,CSVAHRGRGTGELFF
-,TRBV6-4,CASSLGETYNEQFF
-,TRBV7-2,CASSLFQGYTF
-,TRBV6-1,CASSGWAGVRAGELFF
-,TRBV5-4,CASSLEYDNTYGYTF
TRBD1,TRBV28,CASSFQGATGYEQYF
TRBD1,TRBV6-1,CASSERDSVFSGANVLTF
-,TRBV28,CASSLVSPGGYTF
TRBD1,TRBV7-2,CASSLAGGTGGLETQYF
TRBD2,TRBV2,CASSSGTSGRMTYNEQFF
TRBD1,TRBV6-1,CASRKGQGITEAFF
TRBD1,TRBV7-8,CASSPEATGDNQPQHF
-,TRBV7-8,CASSFLSGPTGELFF
TRBD2,TRBV19,CASSPRTSGSGDEQFF
TRBD1,TRBV28,CASTETGGNTEAFF
-,TRBV28,CASRDHPYEQYF
TRBD1,TRBV27,CASSTNRGQGNEQFF
-,TRBV5-4,CASSYLAGGAGGYTF
-,TRBV5-6,CASSLEGRRVNTEAFF
-,TRBV19,CASSFGVNTQYF
TRBD2,TRBV19,CASSIDASGNTNTGELFF
TRBD2,TRBV5-1,CASSRRTSGTNTGELFF
-,TRBV28,CASSFGFYEQYF
TRBD1,TRBV7-2,CASGNPSRGSGYTF
-,TRBV7-9,CASSSSMSVHEQYF
-,TRBV11-2,CASSFSSDTQYF
-,TRBV18,CASSPVSAKETQYF
TRBD2,TRBV6-1,CASSELAGRVAKNIQYF
TRBD2,TRBV7-6,CASSLVTSGRLETQYF
TRBD2,TRBV28,CASSLLEGLADTMGLNEQFF
-,TRBV9,CASSDTGFSGNTIYF
-,TRBV7-3,CASSLEGQTNTEAFF
TRBD1,TRBV19,CASSLRTGGNLRNQPQHF
-,TRBV2,CASSVNGITDTQYF
TRBD1,TRBV15,CATTETGQDSRRVLFF
TRBD2,TRBV9,CASSAILAAGQFF
TRBD2,TRBV11-2,CASSLITGGPGELFF
-,TRBV2,CASSDPLVEKAYYEQYF
-,TRBV28,CASLRTDSTQYF
-,TRBV6-1,CASSRQGGGTDTQYF
TRBD1,TRBV19,CASSPDRGPTDTQYF
-,TRBV4-1,CASSQEENRRAEAFF
TRBD2,TRBV28,CASSPGTSGIYEQYF
-,TRBV15,CATSSPEEVLTNQPQHF
TRBD2,TRBV7-8,CASIRGGRVHEQYF